The rows below give T cell receptor beta chains drawn from one sample of a study of cytomegalovirus exposure and HLA in healthy donors. The assay was immunoSEQ multiplex PCR, and TCRdb's table has in-frame clones only and misses some. The repertoire holds some 130,000 clones, 60% to 80% seen once, with around 2% in the top ten. Sample: PBMCs. The receptors shown here come from a man aged 25-45 years in good health and CMV-seronegative. The CDR3 runs from the conserved cysteine through the conserved F or W. A D gene is named only where the DNA matches it firmly. The listing skips clone size in some rows; elsewhere it reads once, few, many or a size class.

clone_size: NA
v_call: TRBV7-7
d_call: TRBD2
j_call: TRBJ2-5
cdr3_nt: TGTGCTAGCAGCTTAGATTCGCCGGGGGGGGAGACCCAGTACTTC
cdr3_aa: CASSLDSPGGETQYF

clone_size: NA
v_call: TRBV7-3
d_call: NA
j_call: TRBJ2-5
cdr3_nt: TGTGCCAGCAGCTTAATGGCGGGGAAGACCCAGTACTTC
cdr3_aa: CASSLMAGKTQYF

clone_size: NA
v_call: TRBV5-6
d_call: TRBD1
j_call: TRBJ2-7
cdr3_nt: TGTGCCAGCAGCTCCGGACAGGGCTACGAGCAGTACTTC
cdr3_aa: CASSSGQGYEQYF

clone_size: NA
v_call: TRBV19
d_call: NA
j_call: TRBJ2-5
cdr3_nt: TGTGCCAGCCGACGAGGCAGCCTACAAGAGACCCAGTACTTC
cdr3_aa: CASRRGSLQETQYF

clone_size: NA
v_call: TRBV27
d_call: NA
j_call: TRBJ1-1
cdr3_nt: TGTGCCAGCAGTTTATCGGGCGGGACTGAAGCTTTCTTT
cdr3_aa: CASSLSGGTEAFF

clone_size: few
v_call: TRBV10-3
d_call: NA
j_call: TRBJ2-1
cdr3_nt: TGTGCCATCAGTGACCCCCCTGAAGGGGACAATGAGCAGTTCTTC
cdr3_aa: CAISDPPEGDNEQFF

clone_size: NA
v_call: TRBV30
d_call: NA
j_call: TRBJ2-1
cdr3_nt: TGTGCCTGGAGCCTTTACAATGAGCAGTTCTTC
cdr3_aa: CAWSLYNEQFF

clone_size: NA
v_call: TRBV6-5
d_call: TRBD1
j_call: TRBJ2-3
cdr3_nt: TGTGCCAGCAGAATAACAGGGGTAGATACGCAGTATTTT
cdr3_aa: CASRITGVDTQYF

clone_size: NA
v_call: TRBV9
d_call: TRBD2
j_call: TRBJ2-1
cdr3_nt: TGTGCTAGCAGCGTAGCTAGCGGGGACTACAATGAGCAGTTCTTC
cdr3_aa: CASSVASGDYNEQFF

clone_size: NA
v_call: TRBV6-5
d_call: NA
j_call: TRBJ2-7
cdr3_nt: TGTGCCAGCAGTGCAGCAGGTTACGAGCAGTACTTC
cdr3_aa: CASSAAGYEQYF

clone_size: NA
v_call: TRBV10-3
d_call: NA
j_call: TRBJ2-3
cdr3_nt: TGTGCCATCAGTGAGTCGAGCCAGGGCACAGATACGCAGTATTTT
cdr3_aa: CAISESSQGTDTQYF

clone_size: NA
v_call: TRBV9
d_call: NA
j_call: TRBJ1-1
cdr3_nt: TGTGCCAGCAGCGCTACAGGGAACACTGAAGCTTTCTTT
cdr3_aa: CASSATGNTEAFF

clone_size: NA
v_call: TRBV10-3
d_call: TRBD2
j_call: TRBJ2-5
cdr3_nt: TGTGCCACGTCTGGGACTAGGGAGACCCAGTACTTC
cdr3_aa: CATSGTRETQYF

clone_size: few
v_call: TRBV27
d_call: NA
j_call: TRBJ1-2
cdr3_nt: TGTGCCAGCAGTTCGGGACAATTTAACTATGGCTACACCTTC
cdr3_aa: CASSSGQFNYGYTF

clone_size: NA
v_call: TRBV5-1
d_call: NA
j_call: TRBJ2-7
cdr3_nt: TGCGCCAGCAGCTTGACGGGCTCCTACGAGCAGTACTTC
cdr3_aa: CASSLTGSYEQYF

clone_size: NA
v_call: TRBV7-6
d_call: NA
j_call: TRBJ1-5
cdr3_nt: TGTGCCAGCAGCTTAGGAGCCTACAGGGATAGCAATCAGCCCCAGCATTTT
cdr3_aa: CASSLGAYRDSNQPQHF

clone_size: NA
v_call: TRBV4-1
d_call: NA
j_call: TRBJ2-7
cdr3_nt: TGCGCCAGCAGCCAAGCCCTTCTATACGAGCAGTACTTC
cdr3_aa: CASSQALLYEQYF

clone_size: NA
v_call: TRBV9
d_call: TRBD2
j_call: TRBJ2-1
cdr3_nt: TGTGCCAGCAGCGAGGGAGGGATTGAGCAGTTCTTC
cdr3_aa: CASSEGGIEQFF

clone_size: NA
v_call: TRBV28
d_call: NA
j_call: TRBJ1-2
cdr3_nt: TGTGCCAGCAGTTTGCCGTATCAGGGTGAGGGCTACACCTTC
cdr3_aa: CASSLPYQGEGYTF

clone_size: NA
v_call: TRBV29-1
d_call: NA
j_call: TRBJ1-5
cdr3_nt: TGCAGCGTTGAGGCGGGGCGCAATCAGCCCCAGCATTTT
cdr3_aa: CSVEAGRNQPQHF

clone_size: once
v_call: TRBV9
d_call: TRBD2
j_call: TRBJ2-4
cdr3_nt: TGTGCCAGCAGTCCGGGACTAGCGGGAGGACCAACCGATCTCAACATTCAGTACTTC
cdr3_aa: CASSPGLAGGPTDLNIQYF

clone_size: few
v_call: TRBV30
d_call: TRBD1
j_call: TRBJ2-4
cdr3_nt: TGTGCCTGGAGCCCGCATGGGACAGGCCGTGTCACCCAAAACATTCAGTACTTC
cdr3_aa: CAWSPHGTGRVTQNIQYF

clone_size: NA
v_call: TRBV6-5
d_call: NA
j_call: TRBJ2-7
cdr3_nt: TGTGCCAGCAGTTACTCTCAATCGCGGAGGGCCTACGAGCAGTACTTC
cdr3_aa: CASSYSQSRRAYEQYF

clone_size: NA
v_call: TRBV9
d_call: NA
j_call: TRBJ2-5
cdr3_nt: TGTGCCAGCAGCGTCCACTATAGTGGGGAGACCCAGTACTTC
cdr3_aa: CASSVHYSGETQYF

clone_size: NA
v_call: TRBV30
d_call: NA
j_call: TRBJ1-4
cdr3_nt: TGTGCCTGGTCCGGGTTTGAGGAAAAACTGTTTTTT
cdr3_aa: CAWSGFEEKLFF

clone_size: few
v_call: TRBV10-3
d_call: TRBD2
j_call: TRBJ2-3
cdr3_nt: TGTGCCATCAGGGGACTAGCGACTGGCACAGATACGCAGTATTTT
cdr3_aa: CAIRGLATGTDTQYF

clone_size: NA
v_call: TRBV19
d_call: TRBD1
j_call: TRBJ2-6
cdr3_nt: TGTGCCAGTAGTCCCGAGACAGGGACTGGGGCCAACGTCCTGACTTTC
cdr3_aa: CASSPETGTGANVLTF

clone_size: NA
v_call: TRBV21-1
d_call: NA
j_call: TRBJ1-5
cdr3_nt: TGTGCCAGCAGCGGCGCCGACAGGGGCTCCAGCAATCAGCCCCAGCATTTT
cdr3_aa: CASSGADRGSSNQPQHF

clone_size: NA
v_call: TRBV7-8
d_call: TRBD2
j_call: TRBJ2-1
cdr3_nt: TGTGCCAGCAGCTTAAGGGTCGGGACTAGCGGGGGTTGGGAGCAGTTCTTC
cdr3_aa: CASSLRVGTSGGWEQFF

clone_size: NA
v_call: TRBV2
d_call: TRBD1
j_call: TRBJ2-7
cdr3_nt: TGTGCCAGCAGTCGGGACAGATGGGCCTACGAGCAGTACTTC
cdr3_aa: CASSRDRWAYEQYF

clone_size: NA
v_call: TRBV7-2
d_call: NA
j_call: TRBJ2-1
cdr3_nt: TGTGCCAGCAGCGATAGATACGAGCAGTTCTTC
cdr3_aa: CASSDRYEQFF

clone_size: few
v_call: TRBV7-8
d_call: TRBD2
j_call: TRBJ2-3
cdr3_nt: TGTGCCAGCAGCTTAGCCATGCTAGCGGGAGGTTATGATACGCAGTATTTT
cdr3_aa: CASSLAMLAGGYDTQYF

clone_size: NA
v_call: TRBV6-1
d_call: TRBD1
j_call: TRBJ2-7
cdr3_nt: TGTGCCAGCAACGGACAGGGCCCCTACGAGCAGTACTTC
cdr3_aa: CASNGQGPYEQYF

clone_size: few
v_call: TRBV9
d_call: NA
j_call: TRBJ2-7
cdr3_nt: TGTGCCAGCAGCGTTACGGGACACCACTCCTACGAGCAGTACTTC
cdr3_aa: CASSVTGHHSYEQYF

clone_size: NA
v_call: TRBV7-2
d_call: NA
j_call: TRBJ2-3
cdr3_nt: TGTGCCAGCAGCTTAGTTGGCCTCCTGAATACGCAGTATTTT
cdr3_aa: CASSLVGLLNTQYF

clone_size: NA
v_call: TRBV27
d_call: NA
j_call: TRBJ1-1
cdr3_nt: TGTGCCAGCAGTTATACTACAGGGCTGTACACTGAAGCTTTCTTT
cdr3_aa: CASSYTTGLYTEAFF

clone_size: NA
v_call: TRBV6-5
d_call: NA
j_call: TRBJ1-1
cdr3_nt: TGTGCCAGCAGCTACTCGATACAAAATATGAACACTGAAGCTTTCTTT
cdr3_aa: CASSYSIQNMNTEAFF

clone_size: NA
v_call: TRBV6-1
d_call: NA
j_call: TRBJ1-5
cdr3_nt: TGTGCCAGCAGTGCAGGCGGGGCTCAGCCCCAGCATTTT
cdr3_aa: CASSAGGAQPQHF

clone_size: NA
v_call: TRBV4-2
d_call: NA
j_call: TRBJ1-4
cdr3_nt: TGTGCCAGCAGCCAAGATTTGGGGGCACCCAATGAAAAACTGTTTTTT
cdr3_aa: CASSQDLGAPNEKLFF

clone_size: NA
v_call: TRBV28
d_call: NA
j_call: TRBJ2-1
cdr3_nt: TGTGCCAGCAGCTCCCCCCTTTTAGTGGGAGCCGGGGGTGAGCAGTTCTTC
cdr3_aa: CASSSPLLVGAGGEQFF

clone_size: NA
v_call: TRBV5-4
d_call: TRBD2
j_call: TRBJ2-7
cdr3_nt: TGTGCCAGCAGCCTAACGCTGGGACTAGCGGGAGGCGAGCAGTACTTC
cdr3_aa: CASSLTLGLAGGEQYF

clone_size: few
v_call: TRBV27
d_call: TRBD2
j_call: TRBJ2-6
cdr3_nt: TGTGCCAGCAGCGCGGGGGGTTCCGGGGCCAACGTCCTGACTTTC
cdr3_aa: CASSAGGSGANVLTF

clone_size: NA
v_call: TRBV5-1
d_call: NA
j_call: TRBJ2-6
cdr3_nt: TGCGCCAGCAGCACCCCCGGTTCTGGGGCCAACGTCCTGACTTTC
cdr3_aa: CASSTPGSGANVLTF

clone_size: NA
v_call: TRBV7-9
d_call: TRBD1
j_call: TRBJ2-2
cdr3_nt: TGTGCCAGCAGCTTAATCCAGGGGGCGTTCGCTATCGGGGAGCTGTTTTTT
cdr3_aa: CASSLIQGAFAIGELFF

clone_size: NA
v_call: TRBV6-5
d_call: NA
j_call: TRBJ2-7
cdr3_nt: TGTGCCAGCAGTTACTCGTCGGGCGGGACCTACGAGCAGTACTTC
cdr3_aa: CASSYSSGGTYEQYF

clone_size: NA
v_call: TRBV4-1
d_call: TRBD1
j_call: TRBJ1-4
cdr3_nt: TGCGCCAGCAGCCAGAGGGACAGGGGAGCAACTAATGAAAAACTGTTTTTT
cdr3_aa: CASSQRDRGATNEKLFF

clone_size: NA
v_call: TRBV28
d_call: NA
j_call: TRBJ1-3
cdr3_nt: TGTGCCAGCAGTTCCCCAGGCGACTCTGGAAACACCATATATTTT
cdr3_aa: CASSSPGDSGNTIYF

clone_size: NA
v_call: TRBV28
d_call: TRBD1
j_call: TRBJ1-5
cdr3_nt: TGTGCCAGCAGTTTAAGGGGACAGAACAATCAGCCCCAGCATTTT
cdr3_aa: CASSLRGQNNQPQHF

clone_size: NA
v_call: TRBV7-8
d_call: NA
j_call: TRBJ1-5
cdr3_nt: TGTGCCAGCAGCTCCCGGGGTCAGCCCCAGCATTTT
cdr3_aa: CASSSRGQPQHF

clone_size: NA
v_call: TRBV19
d_call: TRBD1
j_call: TRBJ2-6
cdr3_nt: TGTGCCCCCGAGACAGGGGACCTACCTATGATGCCCTCTGGGGCCAACGTCCTGACTTTC
cdr3_aa: CAPETGDLPMMPSGANVLTF